Shown below are 15 T cell receptor beta chains from a single sample sequenced in a study of early T cells in non-severe SARS-CoV-2 infection. In TCRdb, the 5' RACE reads were re-called with MiXCR into one record per CDR3 protein. The sample yields more than 90,000 distinct CDR3 sequences, about 11% seen once. Sequences were obtained from whole blood. The receptor source for this set is an adult who was a healthcare worker with PCR-confirmed SARS-CoV-2 infection or an uninfected control (not recorded which).

In the case of this clonotype: This may be a read error, as it is one base from a much larger clone. The chain has TRBV21-1 and TRBJ2-7; the table's D call, TRBD2, has no DNA check behind it. TRBV21-1 is a documented pseudogene. The length of the CDR3 is 17 residues. CDR3 residues: CASSKIVAGVSSYEQYF. CDR3 in DNA: TGTGCCAGCAGCAAAATCGTCGCGGGAGTGAGCTCCTACGAGCAGTACTTC.

This clonotype was picked up a small number of times. The rearrangement uses TRBV28 and TRBJ1-4; TRBD1 matches at 10 bases. V was clipped by 4 bases and J by 7 bases; unmatched bases: 3. The CDR3 runs to 14 residues. Per germline, CDR1 MDHEN and CDR2 SYDVKM. The CDR3 DNA sequence: TGTGCCAGCAGTTCGGGACAGGGGCTTGAAAAACTGTTTTTT. Translation: CASSSGQGLEKLFF.

This clonotype was detected only a few times. The chain employs TRBV5-1 and TRBJ2-3, with D perhaps matching TRBD2 (5 bases). CDR1 and CDR2 (germline): SGHRS, YFSETQ. CDR3 size: 13 residues. V lost 1 base to trimming and J lost 6 bases, with 9 bases between them. The CDR3 sequence: CASSLRGSDTQYF. In DNA, the CDR3 is TGCGCCAGCAGCTTGCGAGGGTCCGATACGCAGTATTTT.

This clonotype came up many times. The chain is built from TRBV11-2 and TRBJ2-1; D tentatively fits TRBD1 or TRBD2 (6 bases each). The CDR3 spans 16 residues. V lost 5 bases to trimming and J lost 0 bases, with 14 bases between them. Germline values: CDR1 SGHAT, CDR2 FQNNGV. The CDR3 loop reads CASSPLRGPSYNEQFF. The CDR3 region has the DNA TGTGCCAGCAGCCCCTTACGGGGGCCCTCCTACAATGAGCAGTTCTTC.

This clonotype was observed a handful of times. V usage is TRBV2 and J usage is TRBJ2-7; 9 nucleotides align to TRBD2. Per germline, CDR1 SNHLY and CDR2 FYNNEI. Unmatched junction bases numbered 10, after V lost 8 bases and J lost 2 bases. The CDR3 is 15 amino acids. The CDR3 loop reads CASGGSGGAPYEQYF. In DNA form, the CDR3 reads TGTGCCAGCGGGGGTAGCGGGGGCGCCCCCTACGAGCAGTACTTC.

This clonotype was seen a few times. The chain couples TRBV29-1 to TRBJ2-2; 7 bases align to TRBD1. Germline trimming cut 0 bases from V and 6 bases from J; bases unmatched to any gene: 7. This CDR3 has 15 residues. Per the germline V gene, CDR1 is SQVTM and CDR2 is ANQGSEA. The CDR3 reads CSVEDPRGIAGELFF. CDR3 in DNA: TGCAGCGTTGAAGACCCCAGGGGGATCGCCGGGGAGCTGTTTTTT.

This clonotype has a count of ten or more. The chain is built from TRBV11-2 and TRBJ2-3; D possibly matches TRBD1 or TRBD2 (5 bases each). In germline, CDR1 is SGHAT, CDR2 FQNNGV. The CDR3 contains 15 residues. V shed 5 bases and J shed 2 bases, with 14 bases lying between them. This CDR3 reads CASSPSLGDTDTQYF. The CDR3 DNA follows: TGTGCCAGCAGCCCTTCCTTGGGGGACACAGATACGCAGTATTTT.

V is TRBV7-9 and J is TRBJ2-7; D gene ambiguous. CDR1 and CDR2 from the germline V gene are SEHNR and FQNEAQ (reference sequence). This CDR3 contains 12 residues. Trimming removed 4 bases from V and 5 bases from J, with 9 bases in between. This CDR3 is CASSSHPNEQYF. The CDR3 region has the DNA TGTGCCAGCAGCTCCCATCCGAACGAGCAGTACTTC.

On this clonotype itself: A much larger clone lies a single base off, so this may be a read error. The chain combines TRBV20-1 with TRBJ1-1; possible D gene TRBD1, 5 bases. The CDR3 totals 14 residues. Between the trimmed V and J ends, which lost 6 bases and 3 bases, there was a span of 17 bases. From germline, CDR1 is DFQATT and CDR2 SNEGSKA (reference sequence). The chain's CDR3 is CSAESVAGDTEAFF. DNA of the CDR3: TGCAGTGCGGAAAGTGTGGCGGGGGACACTGAAGCTTTCTTT.

This clonotype showed up many times. The CDR3 here is CASSLFPGNTEAFF. CDR3 coding DNA: TGTGCCAGCAGCTTGTTTCCGGGGAACACTGAAGCTTTCTTT. The chain is built from TRBV5-6 and TRBJ1-1, with no clear D. Per the germline V gene, CDR1 is SGHDT and CDR2 is YYEEEE. V lost 1 base to trimming and J lost 1 base, with 8 bases between them. The CDR3 has 14 residues.

The chain couples TRBV2 to TRBJ1-1; D unclear. This CDR3 spans 13 amino acids. The germline gives CDR1 SNHLY, CDR2 FYNNEI. V dropped 4 bases and J dropped 5 bases, with 11 bases sitting between them. CDR3 bases: TGTGCCAGCAGTGTTGAGGGTAGAACTGAAGCTTTCTTT. This translates into CASSVEGRTEAFF.

Many counts were recorded for this clonotype. This chain uses TRBV12-3 or TRBV12-4 with TRBJ2-2; TRBD2 aligns across 8 bases. CDR3 size: 15 residues. After removal of 3 bases from V and 8 bases from J, the junction contained 8 bases not matched to a gene. The CDR3 loop is CASSFRTSTPGELFF. The CDR3 DNA reads as TGTGCCAGCAGTTTCCGGACTAGCACCCCGGGGGAGCTGTTTTTT.

This clonotype was seen a handful of times. The chain is built from TRBV29-1 and TRBJ2-2, with D tentatively TRBD1 (6 bases). The CDR3 is made up of 14 amino acids. V gave up 6 bases and J gave up 0 bases, with 11 bases separating them. The germline CDR1 and CDR2 sequences are SQVTM and ANQGSEA. The CDR3 here is CSVRQEANTGELFF. The CDR3 region has the DNA TGCAGCGTCCGACAGGAAGCGAACACCGGGGAGCTGTTTTTT.

This clonotype was observed a few times. V is TRBV2 and J is TRBJ1-6, with D unclear. In germline, CDR1 is SNHLY, CDR2 FYNNEI. The CDR3 runs 14 residues. Trimming cost V 9 bases and J 9 bases, with 18 bases left between them. The CDR3, as DNA: TGTGCCAGGAAGGGAAGGCAGTCAGCTTCACCCCTCCACTTT. Amino acid sequence: CARKGRQSASPLHF.

This rearrangement joins TRBV29-1 to TRBJ2-2; no definite D call. The CDR3 has 12 amino acids. The germline V and J ends were trimmed by 6 bases and 4 bases, with 9 bases remaining between them. Germline V lookup: CDR1 SQVTM, CDR2 ANQGSEA. CDR3: CSVWIPTGELFF. The CDR3 nucleotides read TGCAGCGTGTGGATTCCCACCGGGGAGCTGTTTTTT.